What follows are 18 T cell receptor beta chains derived from one specimen sequenced in a study of regulatory T cells in long-lasting Graves disease. CDR3-region Arm-PCR and iRepertoire HTBI primers produced the TCR beta libraries. TCRdb passed the multiplex PCR reads through MiXCR, listing each CDR3 protein once. The data contain 500,000 or so distinct CDR3 sequences, 14% of them singletons. Time point reported: newly diagnosed GD, antithyroid drugs for less than 3 months. Researchers made the TCR library from RNA that was extracted from PBMCs. The data also belong to a second study, concerning T cells in Graves' hyperthyroidism and ophthalmopathy.

The starting material was peripheral blood mononuclear cells (PBMCs), obtained at new diagnosis, from a patient treated with antithyroid drugs. The source of these receptors is a woman aged 50 to 60 with Graves disease.

This clonotype was detected many times. The genes are TRBV6-2 or TRBV6-3 and TRBJ1-4; D remains ambiguous. Trimming cost V 4 bases and J 5 bases, with 11 bases left between them. The CDR3 contains 14 residues. Germline assignment: CDR1 MNHEY and CDR2 SVGEGT. CDR3 sequence reads: CASSWTGTNEKLFF. The CDR3 coding sequence is TGTGCCAGCAGTTGGACGGGAACAAATGAAAAACTGTTTTTT.

This clonotype was found many times. The V call is TRBV3-1, the J call TRBJ2-1; perhaps TRBD2 as D (5 bases). V was shortened by 0 bases and J by 9 bases, with 9 bases between the two germline ends. The CDR3 is made up of 13 amino acids. The germline CDR1 and CDR2 sequences are LGHDT and YNNKEL (reference sequence). The CDR3 nucleotides read TGTGCCAGCAGCCAAGATGTGGCGGGTGAGCAGTTCTTC. Its protein product is CASSQDVAGEQFF.

Only a few counts were recorded for this clonotype. The chain links TRBV29-1 to TRBJ1-2, with D tentatively TRBD1 (5 bases). The CDR3 is 12 amino acids. Trimming pared 1 base from V and 8 bases from J, leaving 11 bases between. CDR1 is SQVTM, CDR2 ANQGSEA, per germline. Here the CDR3 reads CSVEGDPEGYTF. As DNA, the CDR3 is TGCAGCGTTGAAGGGGACCCAGAAGGCTACACCTTC. Full variable domain (missing parts from reference TRBV29-1 and TRBJ1-2): SAVISQKPSRDICQRGTSLTIQCQVDSQVTMMFWYRQQPGQSLTLIATANQGSEATYESGFVIDKFPISRPNLTFSTLTVSNMSPEDSSIYLCSVEGDPEGYTFGSGTRLTVV.

Remarks on this clonotype: Possible read error: a much larger clone is one base away. The chain carries TRBV6-2 or TRBV6-3 and TRBJ1-4; TRBD1 agrees at 7 bases. This CDR3 is built from 16 residues. The V gene's germline CDR1 is MNHEY and CDR2 SVGEGT. The CDR3 nucleotides are TGTGCCAGCAGTGCCCACAGGGGTGCAACTAATGAAAAACTGCTTTTT. Amino acid sequence: CASSAHRGATNEKLLF.

This clonotype showed up many times. The rearrangement links TRBV28 to TRBJ1-1; tentatively, D is TRBD1 (5 bases). The length of the CDR3 is 13 residues. The germline CDR1 and CDR2 sequences are MDHEN and SYDVKM. V was trimmed by 5 bases and J by 3 bases, leaving 10 bases between them. CDR3 amino acids: CASSPGQDTEAFF. The CDR3 nucleotides read TGTGCCAGCAGTCCCGGACAAGACACTGAAGCTTTCTTT.

V usage is TRBV4-2 and J usage is TRBJ2-3, with D unresolved. Germline CDR1 is LGHNA and CDR2 is YNFKEQ. V lost 1 base and J lost 0, with 11 bases in between. The CDR3 is made up of 16 amino acids. Here the CDR3 DNA reads TGTGCCAGCAGCCAAGCTGGGCATAGGAGCACAGATACGCAGTATTTT. Translated: CASSQAGHRSTDTQYF.

The chain combines TRBV3-1 with TRBJ1-1; unclear D gene. Germline CDR1 LGHDT, CDR2 YNNKEL (reference sequence). The CDR3 spans 14 residues. Trimming took 1 base from V and 3 from J, leaving 9 bases between them. The CDR3, as DNA: TGTGCCAGCAGCCAAGGGGCCGGTCACACTGAAGCTTTCTTT. Its protein product is CASSQGAGHTEAFF.

This clonotype was recorded many times. The V gene is TRBV27, the J gene TRBJ2-1, with TRBD2 matching over 13 bases. Germline V lookup: CDR1 MNHEY, CDR2 SMNVEV (reference sequence). The J segment lost 8 bases and the V segment lost 6 bases, leaving 7 bases of the junction unmatched. The CDR3 is made up of 15 amino acids. This CDR3 is CASSILAGGPHEQFF. The CDR3 nucleotides are TGTGCCAGCAGCATACTAGCGGGAGGGCCTCATGAGCAGTTCTTC.

This clonotype was detected only a few times. V and J are TRBV3-1 and TRBJ2-1; TRBD2 is a possible D gene (6 bases). The better agreement between TRBJ2-5 and the DNA end casts doubt on the J call. Germline V gene lookup returns CDR1 LGHDT and CDR2 YNNKEL (reference sequence). The CDR3 sequence is 15 residues long. The CDR3 coding sequence is TGTGCCAGCAGCCAAGTCGGGACGGAGGGTGAGACCCAGTACTTC. Protein: CASSQVGTEGETQYF.

Of note for this clonotype: This may be a read error: a much more frequent sequence differs by one nucleotide. The conserved phenylalanine or tryptophan normally closing the CDR3 is absent here, so this likely arose from a read error. This chain uses TRBV14 with TRBJ1-3; D unresolved. V was shortened by 5 bases and J by 0 bases, with 23 bases between the two germline ends. The CDR3 is made up of 19 amino acids. Germline lookup yields CDR1 SGHDN and CDR2 FVKESK. DNA for the CDR3: TGTGCCAGCAGCTCATACCACCGGGCCCCAAGGCGCTCTGGAAACACCATATATTGT. Amino acid sequence: CASSSYHRAPRRSGNTIYC.

V is TRBV29-1 and J is TRBJ2-1, with D perhaps TRBD1 or TRBD2 (6 bases each). Germline assignment: CDR1 SQVTM and CDR2 ANQGSEA. Trimming removed 1 base from V and 1 base from J, with 11 bases in between. The CDR3 consists of 15 residues. In DNA, the CDR3 is TGCAGCGTTGAAGTCAGGGGAGGTTCCTACAATGAGCAGTTCTTC. Protein product: CSVEVRGGSYNEQFF.

This clonotype came up many times. The chain is built from TRBV27 and TRBJ2-5; 7 bases are shared with TRBD2. Per the germline V gene, CDR1 is MNHEY and CDR2 is SMNVEV (reference sequence). The CDR3 consists of 14 residues. Losses at the gene ends were 6 bases for V and 2 bases for J; bases not matched to a gene: 6. The CDR3 protein is CASSRGEQQETQYF. CDR3 in DNA: TGTGCCAGCAGCCGGGGGGAACAGCAAGAGACCCAGTACTTC.

This clonotype came up a few times. This chain links TRBV9 with TRBJ2-7, with D perhaps matching TRBD1 (6 bases). The V gene lost 2 bases and the J gene lost 0 bases, with 9 bases spanning the gap. This CDR3 is built from 14 residues. Looked up from germline, CDR1 is SGDLS and CDR2 is YYNGEE. The CDR3 protein is CASSVLGGSYEQYF. The CDR3 DNA is TGTGCCAGCAGCGTTTTAGGGGGCTCCTACGAGCAGTACTTC.

This rearrangement joins TRBV2 to TRBJ2-5; 7 bases align to TRBD1. The V gene end was trimmed by 7 bases and the J gene end by 5 bases; junction bases not matched to a gene: 13. The germline V gene encodes CDR1 SNHLY and CDR2 FYNNEI. CDR3 size: 15 residues. The CDR3 here is CASTSFLGGRETQYF. The CDR3 nucleotides are TGTGCCAGCACCTCGTTCCTAGGGGGCAGGGAGACCCAGTACTTC.

This rearrangement joins TRBV7-9 to TRBJ1-5, with TRBD1 as a possible D gene (5 bases). The CDR3 totals 17 residues. The V gene's germline CDR1 is SEHNR and CDR2 FQNEAQ (reference sequence). V dropped 5 bases and J dropped 3 bases, with 20 bases sitting between them. CDR3 loop: CASSPGLEDSTNQPQHF. Written as DNA, the CDR3 is TGTGCCAGCAGCCCGGGATTGGAAGACAGCACCAATCAGCCCCAGCATTTT.

This clonotype showed up many times. This chain connects TRBV3-1 to TRBJ2-7; D possibly corresponds to TRBD2 (5 bases). V was pared by 4 bases and J by 2 bases, with 15 bases between. The germline V gene has CDR1 LGHDT and CDR2 YNNKEL (reference sequence). The CDR3 runs 15 residues. CDR3 loop: CASSRQSGVTYEQYF. The CDR3 DNA is TGTGCCAGCAGCCGACAAAGCGGAGTCACCTACGAGCAGTACTTC.

There are many counts of this clonotype. The genes are TRBV30 and TRBJ1-1, with D possibly being TRBD1 (5 bases). Germline lookup yields CDR1 GTSNPN and CDR2 SVGIG (reference sequence). Trimming removed 1 base at V and 8 bases at J, with 17 bases between. The CDR3 length is 14 residues. The DNA for the CDR3 is TGTGCCTGGAGTGCCCGGACGATGGGGGAAGAAGCTTTCTTT. Translated, it gives CAWSARTMGEEAFF.

This clonotype has a handful of counts. V is TRBV6-1 and J is TRBJ2-3, with TRBD2 matching over 8 bases. The CDR3 is 17 residues long. CDR1 is MNHNS, CDR2 SASEGT, per germline. V gave up 3 bases and J gave up 2 bases; unmatched junction bases: 10. The DNA of the CDR3 is TGTGCCAGCAGTGATGGTCGGGGCGGGGGGACCACAGATACGCAGTATTTT. Translation gives CASSDGRGGGTTDTQYF.